The T cell receptor beta chain described here comes from a study of blood T cell repertoires in COVID-19. Looking at the study overall: The United States, Italy and Spain were the sources of the acute and convalescent COVID-19 samples.

Germline V gives CDR1 SQVTM, CDR2 ANQGSEA. With 3 bases clipped from V and 4 bases from J, the junction kept 10 bases outside the gene matches. The CDR3 totals 16 residues. In the source study's methods: For nucleated cells, counts were estimated from reference gene primer amplification. Here immunoSEQ multiplex PCR was the method, and the copy in TCRdb shows in-frame clones only, minus some. V, J and clone size are those of that table, while D and trimming were read from the DNA. The data hold 210,000 or so clones, with around 89% observed a single time. The sequence derives from a man aged 50 or older with acute or convalescent COVID-19. The source material was peripheral blood. This chain uses TRBV29-1 with TRBJ2-1, with 9 bases matching TRBD2. The CDR3 here is CSVDDLERGAYNEQFF. For the CDR3, the DNA is TGCAGCGTTGACGACCTGGAGCGGGGGGCGTACAATGAGCAGTTCTTC.